This T cell receptor beta chain was obtained from a study of cytomegalovirus exposure and HLA in healthy donors. The assay was immunoSEQ multiplex PCR, and TCRdb's table has in-frame clones only and misses some. The data hold roughly 60,000 clones, with 85% to 95% observed a single time. The CDR3 has 17 residues. After removal of 4 bases from V and 1 base from J, the junction contained 6 bases not matched to a gene. Germline V gene lookup returns CDR1 SGHTA and CDR2 FQGTGA. The sequenced material came from PBMCs. The rearrangement uses TRBV7-3 and TRBJ2-3; 12 bases map to TRBD2. The clonotype was recovered from a woman younger than 35 in good health and CMV-seropositive. CDR3 sequence (DNA): TGTGCCAGCAGCTGGACTAGCGGGGCCTGTTGCACAGATACGCAGTATTTT. Encoded protein: CASSWTSGACCTDTQYF. The full variable domain, rest sourced from reference TRBV7-3 and TRBJ2-3, is GAGVSQTPSNKVTEKGKYVELRCDPISGHTALYWYRQSLGQGPEFLIYFQGTGAADDSGLPNDRFFAVRPEGSVSTLKIQRTERGDSAVYLCASSWTSGACCTDTQYFGPGTRLTVL.